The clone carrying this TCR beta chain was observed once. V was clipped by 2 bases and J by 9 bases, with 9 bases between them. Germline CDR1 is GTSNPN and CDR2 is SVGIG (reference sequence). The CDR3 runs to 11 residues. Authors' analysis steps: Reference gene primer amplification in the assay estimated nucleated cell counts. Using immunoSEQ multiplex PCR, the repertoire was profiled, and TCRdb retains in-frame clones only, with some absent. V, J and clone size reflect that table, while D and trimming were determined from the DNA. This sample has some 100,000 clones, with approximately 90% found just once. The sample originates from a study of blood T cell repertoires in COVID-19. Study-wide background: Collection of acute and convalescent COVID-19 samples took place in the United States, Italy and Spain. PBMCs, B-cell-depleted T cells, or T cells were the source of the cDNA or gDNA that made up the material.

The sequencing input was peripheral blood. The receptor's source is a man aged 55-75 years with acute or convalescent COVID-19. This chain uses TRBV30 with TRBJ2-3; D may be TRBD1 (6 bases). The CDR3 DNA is TGTGCCTGGAGTACAGGGTCAACGCAGTATTTT. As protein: CAWSTGSTQYF. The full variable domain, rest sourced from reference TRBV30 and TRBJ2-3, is SQTIHQWPATLVQPVGSPLSLECTVEGTSNPNLYWYRQAAGRGLQLLFYSVGIGQISSEVPQNLSASRPQDRQFILSSKKLLLSDSGFYLCAWSTGSTQYFGPGTRLTVL.